This TCR beta chain is from a study of immune heterogeneity within non-small cell lung tumors. This clonotype was counted many times. Its antigen is currently unknown. Multiplex PCR was performed with 32 V and 13 J primers, and it amplified TCR beta CDR3. MiXCR, applied by TCRdb to the multiplex PCR reads, yields one record per CDR3 protein. Among about 34,000 distinct CDR3 sequences listed, less than 35% were seen once. Template input, which was bulk tumor genomic DNA, totaled 600 ng per sample. Several spatially distant biopsies were obtained per primary tumor intraoperatively. The study cohort was described as untreated, and its members had newly diagnosed non-small cell lung cancer. They went on to have curative surgery. Overall study results and limits: Local T-cell clonality was recorded as moderately but significantly correlated with local tumor mutational burden, with R roughly 0.31.

Sequenced sample: lung tumor tissue. The source is a man between 35 and 55 years old with non-small cell lung cancer.

In DNA, the CDR3 is TGTGCCAGCAGCCCCCGCATACGAGGGCGCGAGCAGTACTTC. Amino acids: CASSPRIRGREQYF. The rearrangement links TRBV11-3 to TRBJ2-7; maybe TRBD2 (5 bases). The length of the CDR3 is 14 residues. CDR1 is SGHNT, CDR2 YENEEA, per germline. Trimming removed 5 bases from V and 6 bases from J, with 17 bases in between. The variable domain in full, completed from reference TRBV11-3 and TRBJ2-7, reads EAGVVQSPRYKIIEKKQPVAFWCNPISGHNTLYWYLQNLGQGPELLIRYENEEAVDDSQLPKDRFSAERLKGVDSTLKIQPAELGDSAVYLCASSPRIRGREQYFGPGTRLTVT.